The 2 T cell receptor beta chains reported below all come from one sample, sequenced in a study of blood T cell repertoires in COVID-19. The protocol was immunoSEQ multiplex PCR, while the TCRdb copy is restricted to in-frame clones and leaves out a portion. Of over 400,000 clones in the sample, around 85% are singletons; the top ten hold just over 8%. Sequencing was performed on PBMCs or T cells enriched from blood (not recorded which). The receptors were sampled from a woman aged 55-70 years who had recovered from COVID-19.

This chain joins TRBV2 and TRBJ2-1; 10 bases are shared with TRBD2. The CDR3 loop spans 15 amino acids. Germline-derived CDR1 and CDR2 are SNHLY and FYNNEI. V trimming: 6 bases; J trimming: 10 bases; junction bases outside the gene matches: 12. CDR3 coding DNA: TGTGCCAGCAGGCCCGCTAGCGGGGGAAAAAAGGAGCAGTTCTTC. This sequence encodes CASRPASGGKKEQFF.

V and J are TRBV7-6 and TRBJ2-3, with TRBD2 identical over 10 bases. Germline V CDR1 and CDR2: SGHVS, FNYEAQ. The CDR3 totals 17 residues. The ends lost 5 bases at V and 1 base at J; junction bases unmatched: 9. In nucleotides, the CDR3 is TGTGCCAGCAGCCCGCTAACCGGGACTAGCGGCACAGATACGCAGTATTTT. This codes for CASSPLTGTSGTDTQYF.